The 5 T cell receptor beta chains below all came from one sample that was sequenced in a study of cytomegalovirus exposure and HLA in healthy donors. Sequenced by immunoSEQ multiplex PCR; TCRdb stores in-frame clones only, minus some. The sample holds 90,000 to 150,000 clones; more than 70% are singletons and the top ten take about 2%. The sample comprised PBMCs. These receptors all come from a woman aged 25 to 39 in good health and CMV-seronegative.

This chain joins TRBV5-4 and TRBJ2-2; 7 bases agree with TRBD2. The CDR3 loop spans 16 amino acids. V shed 4 bases and J 2 bases; nucleotides not matched to a gene: 8. Per the germline V gene, CDR1 is SGHNT and CDR2 is YYREEE (reference sequence). The CDR3 here is CASSPPGLQNTGELFF. The CDR3 nucleotides are TGTGCCAGCAGCCCGCCGGGACTACAAAACACCGGGGAGCTGTTTTTT.

The chain joins TRBV18 to TRBJ1-1; 8 positions match TRBD1. This CDR3 comprises 15 residues. Germline V CDR1 and CDR2: KGHSH, LQKENI. J lost 5 bases, V lost 3 bases, and 8 bases had no gene match. The CDR3 sequence: CASSPATGASTEAFF. The CDR3 region has the DNA TGTGCCAGCTCACCCGCGACAGGGGCGAGTACTGAAGCTTTCTTT.

The chain recombines TRBV5-6 with TRBJ2-5, with TRBD1 matching over 8 bases. V shed 4 bases and J 3 bases; nucleotides not matched to a gene: 8. The germline V gene has CDR1 SGHDT and CDR2 YYEEEE. The CDR3 has 15 amino acids. The CDR3 is CASSPGQAMEETQYF. The CDR3 bases are TGTGCCAGCAGCCCGGGACAGGCAATGGAAGAGACCCAGTACTTC.

This chain uses TRBV7-3 with TRBJ1-2, with unresolved D. Per germline, CDR1 SGHTA and CDR2 FQGTGA. CDR3 length: 14 amino acids. V was clipped by 5 bases and J by 4 bases, with 14 bases between them. The CDR3 spells CASSEGTGIYGYTF. DNA for the CDR3: TGTGCCAGCAGCGAAGGAACGGGGATCTATGGCTACACCTTC.

The chain links TRBV25-1 to TRBJ2-5, with 11 bases lining up with TRBD2. The CDR3 contains 17 residues. Trimming removed 3 bases from V and 2 bases from J; junction bases left unmatched: 8. The germline V gene encodes CDR1 MGHDK and CDR2 SYGVNS. The CDR3 DNA follows: TGTGCCAGCAGTGAGGGGAGGGGACTAGCGGTTCAAGAGACCCAGTACTTC. Translating it yields CASSEGRGLAVQETQYF. Looking up the rest from reference TRBV25-1 and TRBJ2-5 gives the full variable domain: EADIYQTPRYLVIGTGKKITLECSQTMGHDKMYWYQQDPGMELHLIHYSYGVNSTEKGDLSSESTVSRIRTEHFPLTLESARPSHTSQYLCASSEGRGLAVQETQYFGPGTRLLVL.